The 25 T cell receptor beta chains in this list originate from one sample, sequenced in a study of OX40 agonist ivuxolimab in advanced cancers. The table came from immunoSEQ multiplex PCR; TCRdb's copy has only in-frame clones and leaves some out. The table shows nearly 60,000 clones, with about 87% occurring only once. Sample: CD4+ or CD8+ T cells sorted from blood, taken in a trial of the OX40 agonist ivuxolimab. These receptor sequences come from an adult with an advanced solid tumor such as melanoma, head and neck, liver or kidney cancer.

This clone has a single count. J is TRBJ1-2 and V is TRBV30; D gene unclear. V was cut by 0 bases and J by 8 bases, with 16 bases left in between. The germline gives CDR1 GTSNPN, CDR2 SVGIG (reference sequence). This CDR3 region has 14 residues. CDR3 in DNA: TGTGCCTGGAGTGTACCTGTGACTCAGAGGGGCTACACCTTC. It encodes CAWSVPVTQRGYTF.

The CDR3 protein is CAWSARRGSAAFF. The CDR3 nucleotides read TGTGCCTGGAGTGCTCGGCGGGGAAGCGCAGCTTTCTTT. V usage is TRBV30 and J usage is TRBJ1-1; no clear D gene. CDR3 length: 13 residues. The ends were cut back, 1 base at V and 10 bases at J, with 16 bases in the middle. CDR1 GTSNPN and CDR2 SVGIG come from the germline V gene (reference sequence). Drawing the rest from reference TRBV30 and TRBJ1-1, the complete variable domain is SQTIHQWPATLVQPVGSPLSLECTVEGTSNPNLYWYRQAAGRGLQLLFYSVGIGQISSEVPQNLSASRPQDRQFILSSKKLLLSDSGFYLCAWSARRGSAAFFGQGTRLTVV.

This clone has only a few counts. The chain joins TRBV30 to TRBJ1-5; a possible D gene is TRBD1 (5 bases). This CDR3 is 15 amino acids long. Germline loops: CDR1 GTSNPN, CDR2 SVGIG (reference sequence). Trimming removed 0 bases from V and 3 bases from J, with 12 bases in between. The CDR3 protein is CAWSVDGGANQPQHF. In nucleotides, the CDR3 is TGTGCCTGGAGTGTAGACGGAGGGGCCAATCAGCCCCAGCATTTT.

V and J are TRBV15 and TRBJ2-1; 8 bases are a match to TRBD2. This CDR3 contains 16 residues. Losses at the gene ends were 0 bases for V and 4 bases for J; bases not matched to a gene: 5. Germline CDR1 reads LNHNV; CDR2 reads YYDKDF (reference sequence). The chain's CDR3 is CATSRDLSGGYNEQFF. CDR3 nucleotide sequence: TGTGCCACCAGCAGAGATTTGAGCGGGGGATACAATGAGCAGTTCTTC.

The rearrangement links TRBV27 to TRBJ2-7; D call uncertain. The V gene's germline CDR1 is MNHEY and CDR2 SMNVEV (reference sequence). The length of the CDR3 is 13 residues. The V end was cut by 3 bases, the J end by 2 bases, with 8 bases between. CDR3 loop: CASSFGQPYEQYF. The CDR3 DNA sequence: TGTGCCAGCAGTTTTGGGCAGCCCTACGAGCAGTACTTC.

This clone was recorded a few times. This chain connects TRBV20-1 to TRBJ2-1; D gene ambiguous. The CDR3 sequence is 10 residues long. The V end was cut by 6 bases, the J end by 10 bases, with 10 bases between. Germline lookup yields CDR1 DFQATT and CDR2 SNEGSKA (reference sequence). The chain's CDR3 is CSALVREQFF. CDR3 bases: TGCAGTGCCCTAGTCCGGGAGCAGTTCTTC.

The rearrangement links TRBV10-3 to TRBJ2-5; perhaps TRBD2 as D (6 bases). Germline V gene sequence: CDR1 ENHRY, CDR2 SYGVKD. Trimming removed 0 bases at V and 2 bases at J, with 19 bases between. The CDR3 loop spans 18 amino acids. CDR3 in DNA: TGTGCCATCAGTGAGTCGCCACGGGGGATCGGTGGACAAGAGACCCAGTACTTC. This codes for CAISESPRGIGGQETQYF.

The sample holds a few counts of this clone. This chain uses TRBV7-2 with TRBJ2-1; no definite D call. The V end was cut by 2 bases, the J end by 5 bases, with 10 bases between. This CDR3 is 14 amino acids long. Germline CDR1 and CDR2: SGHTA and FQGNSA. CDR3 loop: CASSLWSVNNEQFF. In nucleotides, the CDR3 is TGTGCCAGCAGCTTATGGAGCGTGAACAATGAGCAGTTCTTC.

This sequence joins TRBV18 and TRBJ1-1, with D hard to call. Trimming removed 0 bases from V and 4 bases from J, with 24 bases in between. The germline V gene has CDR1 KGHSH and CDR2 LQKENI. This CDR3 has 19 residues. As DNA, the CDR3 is TGTGCCAGCTCACCACCACCGATAGGGATTGACCGATGGGGCACTGAAGCTTTCTTT. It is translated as CASSPPPIGIDRWGTEAFF.

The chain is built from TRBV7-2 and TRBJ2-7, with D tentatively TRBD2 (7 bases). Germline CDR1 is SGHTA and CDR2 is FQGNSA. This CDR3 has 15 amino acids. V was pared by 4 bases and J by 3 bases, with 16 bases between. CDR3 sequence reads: CASSSRGEGSYEQYF. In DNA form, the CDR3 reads TGTGCCAGCAGCTCTAGGGGGGAGGGAAGCTACGAGCAGTACTTC.

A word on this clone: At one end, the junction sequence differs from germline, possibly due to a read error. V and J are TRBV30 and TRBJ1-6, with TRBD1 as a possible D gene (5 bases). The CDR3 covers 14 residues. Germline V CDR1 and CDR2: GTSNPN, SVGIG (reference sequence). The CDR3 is CAWIVAGHNSPLHF. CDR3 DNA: TGTGCCTGGATAGTCGCAGGGCATAACTCACCCCTCCACTTT.

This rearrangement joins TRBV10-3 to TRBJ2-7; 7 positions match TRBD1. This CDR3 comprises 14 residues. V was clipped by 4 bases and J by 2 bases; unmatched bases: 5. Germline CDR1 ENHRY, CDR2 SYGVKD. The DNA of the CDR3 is TGTGCCATCAGTGTAGACAGGGACGCCTACGAGCAGTACTTC. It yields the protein CAISVDRDAYEQYF.

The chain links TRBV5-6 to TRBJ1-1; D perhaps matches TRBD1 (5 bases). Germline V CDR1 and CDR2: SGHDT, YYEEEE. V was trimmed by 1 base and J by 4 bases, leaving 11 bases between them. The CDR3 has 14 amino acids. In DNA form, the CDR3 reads TGTGCCAGCAGCTTGACTGGGGGTCCCACTGAAGCTTTCTTT. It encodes CASSLTGGPTEAFF.

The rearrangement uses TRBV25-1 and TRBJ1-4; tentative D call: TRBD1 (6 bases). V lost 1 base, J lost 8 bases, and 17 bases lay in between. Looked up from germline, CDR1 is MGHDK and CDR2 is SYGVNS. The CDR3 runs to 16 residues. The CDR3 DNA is TGTGCCAGCAGTGAATCGGGAGGGGGTAGTGGGGAAAAACTGTTTTTT. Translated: CASSESGGGSGEKLFF.

The CDR3 here is CASSFQPTGTGEDTQYF. The CDR3 DNA follows: TGCGCCAGCAGCTTCCAACCTACCGGGACAGGGGAAGATACGCAGTATTTT. V gene TRBV5-1 combines with J gene TRBJ2-3, with 10 bases fitting TRBD1. There are 17 residues in the CDR3. Germline V gene data show CDR1 as SGHRS and CDR2 as YFSETQ. Losses at the gene ends were 2 bases for V and 5 bases for J; bases not matched to a gene: 11.

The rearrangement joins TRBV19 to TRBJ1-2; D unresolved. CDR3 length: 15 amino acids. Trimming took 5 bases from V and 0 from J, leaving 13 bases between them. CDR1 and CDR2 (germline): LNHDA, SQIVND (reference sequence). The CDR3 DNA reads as TGTGCCAGTAGTCCCTTTGGGGATTCTAACTATGGCTACACCTTC. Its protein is CASSPFGDSNYGYTF. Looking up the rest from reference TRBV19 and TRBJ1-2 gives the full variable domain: DGGITQSPKYLFRKEGQNVTLSCEQNLNHDAMYWYRQDPGQGLRLIYYSQIVNDFQKGDIAEGYSVSREKKESFPLTVTSAQKNPTAFYLCASSPFGDSNYGYTFGSGTRLTVV.

The CDR3 here is CASSLGGSYNSPLHF. The CDR3 nucleotides are TGTGCCAGCAGCTTAGGTGGCTCCTATAATTCACCCCTCCACTTT. The genes are TRBV11-2 and TRBJ1-6, with D hard to call. Trimming removed 1 base at V and 0 bases at J, with 4 bases between. The length of the CDR3 is 15 residues. Germline lookup yields CDR1 SGHAT and CDR2 FQNNGV.

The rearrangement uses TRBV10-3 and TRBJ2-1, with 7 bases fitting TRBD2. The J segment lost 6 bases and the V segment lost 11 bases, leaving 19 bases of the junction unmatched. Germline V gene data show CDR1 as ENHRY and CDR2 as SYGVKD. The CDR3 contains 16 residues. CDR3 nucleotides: TGTGCCGTAGGGGAAAGGGGAGGGGAGAGGGGCAATGAGCAGTTCTTC. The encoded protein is CAVGERGGERGNEQFF.

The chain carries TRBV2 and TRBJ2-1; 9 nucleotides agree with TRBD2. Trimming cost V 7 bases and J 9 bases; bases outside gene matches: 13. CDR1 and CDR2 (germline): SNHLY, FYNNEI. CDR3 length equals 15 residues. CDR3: CASNTPGTSRVEQFF. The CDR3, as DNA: TGTGCCAGCAACACACCGGGGACTAGCCGCGTTGAGCAGTTCTTC.

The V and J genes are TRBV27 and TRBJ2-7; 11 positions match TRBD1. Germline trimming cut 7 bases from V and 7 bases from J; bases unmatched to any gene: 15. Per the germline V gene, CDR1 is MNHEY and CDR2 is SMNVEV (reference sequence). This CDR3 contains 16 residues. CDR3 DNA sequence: TGTGCCAGCACCGTACCTCCGGGACAGGGGGAGGATGAGCAGTACTTC. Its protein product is CASTVPPGQGEDEQYF.

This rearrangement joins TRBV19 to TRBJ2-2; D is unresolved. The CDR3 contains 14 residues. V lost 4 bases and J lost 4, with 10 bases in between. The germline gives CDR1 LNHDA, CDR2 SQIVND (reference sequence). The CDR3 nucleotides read TGTGCCAGTAGTACTGGGGATTCCACCGGGGAGCTGTTTTTT. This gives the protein CASSTGDSTGELFF.

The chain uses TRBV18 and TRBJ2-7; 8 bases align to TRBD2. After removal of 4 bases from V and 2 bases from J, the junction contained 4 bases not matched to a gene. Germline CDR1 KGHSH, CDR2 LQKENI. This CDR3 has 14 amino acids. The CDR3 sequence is CASSRAGGAYEQYF. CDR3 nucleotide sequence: TGTGCCAGCTCACGCGCCGGGGGGGCCTACGAGCAGTACTTC.

The CDR3 nucleotides read TGCGCCAGCAGCTTGGGTTCGGCAGATCAAGAGACCCAGTACTTC. Protein product: CASSLGSADQETQYF. The J gene is TRBJ2-5, the V gene TRBV5-1; D gene unclear. CDR1 and CDR2 from the germline V gene are SGHRS and YFSETQ. This CDR3 region has 15 residues. With 0 bases removed from V and 2 bases from J, the gap between germline ends came to 11 bases.

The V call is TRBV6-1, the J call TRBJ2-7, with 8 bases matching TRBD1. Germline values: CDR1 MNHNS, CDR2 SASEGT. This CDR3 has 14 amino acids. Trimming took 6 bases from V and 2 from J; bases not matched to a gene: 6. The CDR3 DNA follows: TGTGCCAGCAGGTCGACAGGGGCTACCTACGAGCAGTACTTC. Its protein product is CASRSTGATYEQYF.

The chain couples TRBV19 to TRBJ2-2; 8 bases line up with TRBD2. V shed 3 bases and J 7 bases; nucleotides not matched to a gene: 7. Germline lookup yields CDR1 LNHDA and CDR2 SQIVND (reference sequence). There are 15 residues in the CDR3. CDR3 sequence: CASSISGIYIGELFF. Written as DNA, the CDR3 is TGTGCCAGTAGTATTAGCGGGATCTATATCGGGGAGCTGTTTTTT.